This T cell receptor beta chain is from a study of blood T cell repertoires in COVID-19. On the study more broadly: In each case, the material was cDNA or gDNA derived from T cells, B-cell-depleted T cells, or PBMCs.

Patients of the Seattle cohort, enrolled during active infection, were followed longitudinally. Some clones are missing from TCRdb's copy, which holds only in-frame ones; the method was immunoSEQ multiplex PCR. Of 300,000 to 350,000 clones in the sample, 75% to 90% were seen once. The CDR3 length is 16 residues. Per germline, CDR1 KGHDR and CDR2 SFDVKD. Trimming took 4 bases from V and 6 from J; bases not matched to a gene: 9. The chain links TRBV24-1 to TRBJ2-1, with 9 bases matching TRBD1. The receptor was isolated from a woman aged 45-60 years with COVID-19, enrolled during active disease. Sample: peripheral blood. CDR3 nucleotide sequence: TGTGCCACCAGTGACCCCGGGACAGGGAGTCTCAATGAGCAGTTCTTC. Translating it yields CATSDPGTGSLNEQFF.